A selection of T cell receptor beta chains follows, all from one sample in a study of untreated major depressive disorder. Profiled with immunoSEQ multiplex PCR; TCRdb holds only in-frame clones, not every one. The data show under 20,000 clones, 80% to 95% seen once. What was sequenced was CD4+ T cells from PBMCs. The receptors were gathered from a middle-aged woman with major depressive disorder. The CDR3 runs from the conserved cysteine through the conserved F or W. A D gene is named only where the DNA matches it firmly. Clone size appears in some rows only: once, few, many, or a class for an expanded clone.

V	size	J	D	CDR3	DNA
TRBV6-1	.	TRBJ1-2	.	CASSELTGTGGGYTF	TGTGCCAGCAGTGAGCTTACCGGGACTGGCGGGGGCTACACCTTC
TRBV6-4	few	TRBJ1-2	.	CASSQTGLHGYTF	TGTGCCAGCAGCCAAACAGGGCTACATGGCTACACCTTC
TRBV2	.	TRBJ1-3	.	CASTKGSSGNTIYF	TGTGCCAGCACAAAGGGGAGCTCTGGAAACACCATATATTTT
TRBV6-6	once	TRBJ1-5	.	CASSPRPGDQPQHF	TGTGCCAGCAGTCCCCGCCCAGGGGACCAGCCCCAGCATTTT
TRBV6-1	.	TRBJ1-5	.	CASSEIGLDQPQHF	TGTGCCAGCAGTGAAATAGGGTTAGATCAGCCCCAGCATTTT
TRBV5-6	.	TRBJ1-2	TRBD1	CASSLVGTDGYTF	TGTGCCAGCAGCTTGGTGGGGACAGATGGCTACACCTTC
TRBV4-2	.	TRBJ2-3	TRBD2	CASSQERAGVQDTQYF	TGTGCCAGCAGCCAAGAACGAGCGGGGGTCCAAGATACGCAGTATTTT
TRBV7-3	.	TRBJ1-1	.	CASSSRSTPETFF	TGTGCCAGCAGCTCCCGGAGCACCCCGGAGACTTTCTTT
TRBV7-8	.	TRBJ1-1	.	CASSLRGHNTEAFF	TGTGCCAGCAGCTTAAGGGGTCATAACACTGAAGCTTTCTTT
TRBV4-1	.	TRBJ2-3	TRBD2	CASSQDTRSTRGGSDTQYF	TGCGCCAGCAGCCAAGATACCCGTTCGACGCGGGGGGGCTCAGATACGCAGTATTTT
TRBV13	.	TRBJ2-5	TRBD1	CASSLGQGPQETQYF	TGTGCCAGCAGCCTCGGACAGGGGCCCCAAGAGACCCAGTACTTC
TRBV9	.	TRBJ2-3	TRBD1	CASSVGQGTDTQYF	TGTGCCAGCAGCGTAGGACAGGGGACAGATACGCAGTATTTT
TRBV27	.	TRBJ2-1	.	CASNTGNEQFF	TGTGCCAGCAATACAGGCAATGAGCAGTTCTTC
TRBV7-3	.	TRBJ1-2	TRBD1	CASSPDRGIGGYTF	TGTGCCAGCAGCCCCGACAGGGGAATCGGCGGCTACACCTTC
TRBV6-5	few	TRBJ1-2	.	CASSYSLGASGYTF	TGTGCCAGCAGTTACTCGTTGGGGGCCAGTGGCTACACCTTC
TRBV4-1	.	TRBJ1-5	.	CASSLQGGPQHF	TGCGCCAGCAGCCTACAGGGTGGGCCCCAGCATTTT
TRBV4-2	.	TRBJ1-1	.	CASSQPGRVNTEAFF	TGTGCCAGCAGCCAACCCGGCAGGGTGAACACTGAAGCTTTCTTT